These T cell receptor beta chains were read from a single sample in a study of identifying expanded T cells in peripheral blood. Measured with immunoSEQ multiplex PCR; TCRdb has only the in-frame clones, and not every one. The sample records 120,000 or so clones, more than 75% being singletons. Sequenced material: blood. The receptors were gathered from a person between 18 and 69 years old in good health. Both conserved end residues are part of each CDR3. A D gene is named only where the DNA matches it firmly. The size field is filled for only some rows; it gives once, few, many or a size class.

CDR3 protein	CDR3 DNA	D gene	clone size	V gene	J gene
CASSGAGQGVAFF	TGTGCCAGCAGTGGGGCCGGACAGGGGGTAGCTTTCTTT	TRBD1	few	TRBV2	TRBJ1-1
CASSLDSLNTEAFF	TGTGCCAGCTCACTAGACAGTCTGAACACTGAAGCTTTCTTT	-	-	TRBV18	TRBJ1-1
CASSLTTGTSGNTIYF	TGTGCCAGCTCACTAACGACAGGCACCTCTGGAAACACCATATATTTT	-	-	TRBV18	TRBJ1-3
CASSVRGAGANVLTF	TGTGCCAGCAGCGTACGAGGGGCCGGGGCCAACGTCCTGACTTTC	-	-	TRBV9	TRBJ2-6
CASSLGMGEAFF	TGTGCCAGCAGCTTAGGTATGGGAGAAGCTTTCTTT	-	once	TRBV13	TRBJ1-1
CASSKDRGPNEQYF	TGTGCCAGCAGCAAAGACAGGGGGCCCAACGAGCAGTACTTC	-	-	TRBV21-1	TRBJ2-7
CASSLAGVGYTF	TGTGCCAGCAGCTTAGCAGGGGTTGGCTACACCTTC	-	-	TRBV7-3	TRBJ1-2
CASSTSPGTGGFGYTF	TGTGCCAGCAGCACATCGCCCGGGACAGGGGGCTTTGGCTACACCTTC	TRBD1	-	TRBV7-2	TRBJ1-2
CASSLALFSRDRGREQYF	TGTGCCAGCAGCTTGGCCTTGTTTTCCCGGGACAGGGGTCGCGAGCAGTACTTC	TRBD1	-	TRBV5-4	TRBJ2-7
CASIPIAEPYEQYF	TGTGCCAGCATTCCAATAGCGGAACCCTACGAGCAGTACTTC	-	-	TRBV2	TRBJ2-7
CASSVSYRGAGGNTIYF	TGTGCCAGCAGCGTTTCCTATCGGGGGGCGGGTGGAAACACCATATATTTT	-	-	TRBV9	TRBJ1-3
CASSSSGGIGELFF	TGTGCCAGCAGCTCTAGCGGGGGAATCGGGGAGCTGTTTTTT	TRBD2	-	TRBV11-2	TRBJ2-2
CASSSRGITEAFF	TGTGCCAGCAGTTCCCGGGGGATCACTGAAGCTTTCTTT	-	once	TRBV6-6	TRBJ1-1
CASSIQGDPSYEQYF	TGTGCCAGCAGCATACAAGGGGACCCCTCCTACGAGCAGTACTTC	-	once	TRBV11-1	TRBJ2-7
CASSEPGPHGYTF	TGTGCCAGCAGCGAGCCCGGGCCGCATGGCTACACCTTC	-	few	TRBV2	TRBJ1-2
CASSLNGGRGNPTYNEQFF	TGTGCCAGCAGCTTAAACGGTGGCAGGGGAAATCCAACCTACAATGAGCAGTTCTTC	-	once	TRBV7-2	TRBJ2-1
CASSPRDRAANEKLFF	TGTGCCAGCAGCCCCCGAGACAGGGCGGCTAATGAAAAACTGTTTTTT	TRBD1	-	TRBV7-8	TRBJ1-4
CASSYSAREKLFF	TGTGCCAGCAGTTACTCCGCCAGAGAAAAACTGTTTTTT	-	-	TRBV6-5	TRBJ1-4
CASQLQAGEREKLFF	TGTGCCAGCCAGCTCCAGGCAGGGGAAAGGGAAAAACTGTTTTTT	-	-	TRBV7-9	TRBJ1-4
CASSFGQGFYNEQFF	TGTGCCAGCAGCTTTGGCCAGGGATTCTACAATGAGCAGTTCTTC	-	-	TRBV7-6	TRBJ2-1
CASSLEGLYEQYF	TGTGCCAGCAGCTTAGAAGGTCTGTACGAGCAGTACTTC	-	once	TRBV11-2	TRBJ2-7
CASSPQTGSLYGYTF	TGCGCCAGCAGCCCCCAAACAGGGTCTCTCTATGGCTACACCTTC	-	many	TRBV4-3	TRBJ1-2
CASSPGTADSYEQYF	TGCGCCAGCAGCCCTGGGACAGCAGACTCCTACGAGCAGTACTTC	TRBD1	-	TRBV5-1	TRBJ2-7
CAWSRRGSEGEKLFF	TGTGCCTGGAGTCGTCGAGGTAGCGAGGGAGAAAAACTGTTTTTT	-	-	TRBV30	TRBJ1-4
CASKQAGGHGYTF	TGTGCCAGCAAGCAGGCCGGAGGGCATGGCTACACCTTC	-	few	TRBV6-5	TRBJ1-2
CAWSVLTGRAEAFF	TGTGCCTGGAGTGTACTGACAGGGCGTGCTGAAGCTTTCTTT	TRBD1	-	TRBV30	TRBJ1-1
CAWNPRGRNTEAFF	TGTGCCTGGAATCCGCGAGGGCGGAACACTGAAGCTTTCTTT	-	-	TRBV30	TRBJ1-1
CASSQEGENNEQFF	TGCGCCAGCAGCCAAGAAGGGGAGAACAATGAGCAGTTCTTC	-	-	TRBV4-1	TRBJ2-1
CASADRDFSNSPLHF	TGTGCCAGCGCGGACAGGGATTTTTCTAATTCACCCCTCCACTTT	TRBD1	few	TRBV7-9	TRBJ1-6
CASSLEGGRRAYEQYF	TGTGCCAGCAGCTTAGAGGGGGGGAGGAGAGCCTACGAGCAGTACTTC	-	once	TRBV7-8	TRBJ2-7
CASRPGLGSGNTIYF	TGTGCCAGCAGGCCCGGGTTAGGAAGTGGAAACACCATATATTTT	-	-	TRBV6-5	TRBJ1-3
CASSLDSSSGANVLTF	TGCGCCAGCAGCTTGGACTCCAGCTCTGGGGCCAACGTCCTGACTTTC	-	-	TRBV5-1	TRBJ2-6
CASSQALSETQYF	TGCGCCAGCAGCCAAGCCCTTTCAGAGACCCAGTACTTC	-	-	TRBV4-3	TRBJ2-5
CASSYGTGDFFVAQHF	TGTGCCAGCAGTTACGGGACAGGGGATTTCTTTGTGGCCCAGCATTTT	TRBD1	-	TRBV6-5	TRBJ1-5
CAAKWGGELFF	TGTGCCGCGAAATGGGGCGGGGAGCTGTTTTTT	-	-	TRBV25-1	TRBJ2-2
CATSRDDSVGYGYTF	TGTGCCACCAGCAGAGATGACAGCGTGGGTTATGGCTACACCTTC	-	-	TRBV15	TRBJ1-2
CASSPTRTGNEKLFF	TGTGCCAGCAGCCCCACCCGGACCGGAAATGAAAAACTGTTTTTT	-	-	TRBV7-9	TRBJ1-4
CASSIGRTGGYTEAFF	TGTGCCAGTAGTATAGGTCGGACAGGTGGGTACACTGAAGCTTTCTTT	TRBD1	-	TRBV19	TRBJ1-1
CASSLAPGGENGYTF	TGTGCCAGCAGTCTGGCGCCCGGGGGAGAGAATGGCTACACCTTC	-	-	TRBV6-6	TRBJ1-2
CASSVTPLGSTDTQYF	TGTGCCAGCAGCGTAACCCCTTTGGGTAGCACAGATACGCAGTATTTT	-	-	TRBV9	TRBJ2-3
CATSRDLLGRGRNTIYF	TGTGCCACCAGCAGAGATCTACTGGGAAGGGGAAGAAACACCATATATTTT	-	-	TRBV15	TRBJ1-3
CASSPVMPGNTIYF	TGTGCCAGCAGCCCCGTTATGCCTGGAAACACCATATATTTT	-	-	TRBV7-9	TRBJ1-3
CASNYEGAQTGELFF	TGTGCCAGCAATTACGAGGGGGCGCAGACGGGGGAGCTGTTTTTT	TRBD1	once	TRBV2	TRBJ2-2
CASSYGNNSPLHF	TGTGCCAGCAGTTACGGGAATAATTCACCCCTCCACTTT	-	-	TRBV6-5	TRBJ1-6
CASRGGSYSNQPQHF	TGTGCCAGCAGGGGGGGTTCCTATAGCAATCAGCCCCAGCATTTT	-	once	TRBV6-1	TRBJ1-5
CAWSGGGEQYF	TGTGCCTGGAGTGGAGGAGGCGAGCAGTACTTC	-	-	TRBV30	TRBJ2-7